What follows are 11 T cell receptor beta chains derived from one specimen sequenced in a study of OX40 agonist ivuxolimab in advanced cancers. The table came from immunoSEQ multiplex PCR; TCRdb's copy has only in-frame clones and leaves some out. Among some 150,000 clones, over 75% were seen once, and the ten largest hold roughly 1.1%. The sequencing used CD4+ or CD8+ T cells sorted from blood, collected in a trial of the OX40 agonist ivuxolimab. Receptors were obtained from an adult with an advanced solid tumor such as melanoma, head and neck, liver or kidney cancer.

V usage is TRBV21-1 and J usage is TRBJ2-7. TRBV21-1 corresponds to a pseudogene. This CDR3 region has 14 residues. The CDR3 here is CASSKDQTPYEQYF. The CDR3 DNA reads TGTGCCAGCAGCAAAGACCAAACCCCCTACGAGCAGTACTTC.

The chain employs TRBV30 and TRBJ1-1, with TRBD1 matching over 9 bases. The trim removed 5 bases at V and 8 bases at J, leaving 0 bases unmatched. Germline CDR1 and CDR2: GTSNPN and SVGIG (reference sequence). CDR3 length: 10 amino acids. The CDR3 protein is CAWGTGEAFF. Here the CDR3 DNA reads TGTGCCTGGGGGACAGGGGAAGCTTTCTTT.

V and J are TRBV11-3 and TRBJ2-4; 10 bases agree with TRBD2. The CDR3 totals 18 residues. CDR1 is SGHNT and CDR2 is YENEEA in the germline V gene. After removal of 1 base from V and 3 bases from J, the junction contained 9 bases not matched to a gene. This CDR3 is CASSLGASGGRGKNIQYF. DNA of the CDR3: TGTGCCAGCAGCTTAGGGGCTAGCGGGGGTAGGGGCAAAAACATTCAGTACTTC. The full variable domain, rest sourced from reference TRBV11-3 and TRBJ2-4, is EAGVVQSPRYKIIEKKQPVAFWCNPISGHNTLYWYLQNLGQGPELLIRYENEEAVDDSQLPKDRFSAERLKGVDSTLKIQPAELGDSAVYLCASSLGASGGRGKNIQYFGAGTRLSVL.

As for this clone: The same CDR3 is also encoded by other DNA sequences in this sample. V is TRBV28 and J is TRBJ1-2; D is unclear. The germline gives CDR1 MDHEN, CDR2 SYDVKM. This CDR3 has 13 residues. Deletions cut 3 bases from V and 2 bases from J, with 7 bases between. CDR3 amino acids: CASSFGANYGYTF. The DNA for the CDR3 is TGTGCCAGCAGTTTCGGTGCAAACTATGGCTACACCTTC.

The CDR3 is CASSWTANTEAFF. In DNA form, the CDR3 reads TGTGCCAGCAGCTGGACGGCGAACACTGAAGCTTTCTTT. The rearrangement links TRBV11-3 to TRBJ1-1; D ambiguous. Germline-derived CDR1 and CDR2 are SGHNT and YENEEA. V dropped 4 bases and J dropped 1 base, with 7 bases sitting between them. The CDR3 covers 13 residues.

This clone has a single count. The gene calls are TRBV7-8 and TRBJ2-7; D is perhaps TRBD2 (6 bases). Germline CDR1 and CDR2: SGHVS and FQNEAQ. Deletions cut 4 bases from V and 2 bases from J, with 9 bases between. The CDR3 loop spans 13 amino acids. CDR3 nucleotides: TGTGCCAGCAGCTCGGGACTTGCCTACGAGCAGTACTTC. This gives the protein CASSSGLAYEQYF.

This clone was recorded once. The chain has TRBV18 and TRBJ1-1; D not certain. V gave up 2 bases and J gave up 0 bases, with 7 bases separating them. This CDR3 region has 14 residues. Per the germline V gene, CDR1 is KGHSH and CDR2 is LQKENI. CDR3 in amino acids: CASSPASLNTEAFF. CDR3 DNA: TGTGCCAGCTCACCAGCCAGCTTGAACACTGAAGCTTTCTTT.

The chain has TRBV28 and TRBJ2-7; 8 bases fit TRBD1. V shed 7 bases, J shed 0 bases, and the junction held 8 bases outside the gene matches. The CDR3 covers 15 residues. The V gene's germline CDR1 is MDHEN and CDR2 SYDVKM. This chain's CDR3 is CASTRTGPLSYEQYF. DNA for the CDR3: TGTGCCAGCACCCGGACAGGGCCCCTCTCCTACGAGCAGTACTTC.

The chain uses TRBV6-6 and TRBJ1-1; possible D gene TRBD1, 5 bases. This CDR3 comprises 16 residues. V gave up 7 bases and J gave up 2 bases, with 20 bases separating them. The germline V gene has CDR1 MNHNY and CDR2 SVGAGI (reference sequence). For the CDR3, the DNA is TGTGCCAGCACCTCACTGGGACGGAATAATAACACTGAAGCTTTCTTT. This encodes CASTSLGRNNNTEAFF.

The rearrangement links TRBV19 to TRBJ1-5, with D possibly TRBD1 on 6 matching bases. Germline assignment: CDR1 LNHDA and CDR2 SQIVND (reference sequence). The CDR3 is 14 amino acids. V lost 4 bases and J 7 bases, leaving 14 bases between the germline ends. The CDR3 region is CASSTGVPGQPQHF. CDR3 nucleotide sequence: TGTGCCAGTAGTACAGGGGTTCCTGGGCAGCCCCAGCATTTT.

A single count supports this clone. The chain recombines TRBV5-5 with TRBJ1-4; tentative D call: TRBD1 (6 bases). Germline-derived CDR1 and CDR2 are SGHKS and YYEKEE (reference sequence). V lost 4 bases to trimming and J lost 6 bases, with 28 bases between them. The CDR3 totals 19 residues. The CDR3 DNA follows: TGTGCCAGCAGCGATTTGGGGGCAGGGCGAGAAATAAGGGATGAAAAACTGTTTTTT. Translating it yields CASSDLGAGREIRDEKLFF.